The 18 T cell receptor beta chains presented below share a single source sample, sequenced in a study of human T cells and chemical hapten exposure. Time point denoted: patch test 1, 2 weeks after DPC sensitization. The sample's treatment: therapeutic diphenylcyclopropenone sensitization with weekly scalp DPC. One entry per CDR3 protein results from TCRdb running MiXCR on the RACE reads. The data contain around 110,000 distinct CDR3 sequences, around 10% of them singletons. The sample was whole blood, taken in connection with sensitization to the hapten diphenylcyclopropenone (DPC). The receptors were sampled from a woman aged 45-65 years with alopecia areata. Some clones in this sample may be carry-over from other donors' samples.

The chain joins TRBV7-2 to TRBJ2-1; D possibly uses TRBD1 or TRBD2 (5 bases each). Trimming took off 5 bases at V and 5 bases at J, with 22 bases between the two ends. The CDR3 sequence is 17 residues long. In germline, CDR1 is SGHTA, CDR2 FQGNSA. The CDR3 protein is CASSPPLGETADNEQFF. The CDR3, as DNA: TGTGCCAGCAGCCCCCCACTGGGGGAAACAGCGGACAATGAGCAGTTCTTC.

The chain is built from TRBV18 and TRBJ2-5; possible D gene TRBD2, 6 bases. Germline V CDR1 and CDR2: KGHSH, LQKENI. The CDR3 runs to 14 residues. V gave up 3 bases and J gave up 1 base, with 9 bases separating them. The CDR3 DNA is TGTGCCAGCTCACCGGGACTGAGCCAAGAGACCCAGTACTTC. Its protein product is CASSPGLSQETQYF.

This clonotype was seen many times. This chain links TRBV11-2 with TRBJ2-6; D is unclear. V lost 2 bases and J 0 bases, leaving 11 bases between the germline ends. The CDR3 totals 17 residues. Germline V CDR1 and CDR2: SGHAT, FQNNGV. Here the CDR3 reads CASSLRQAYSGANVLTF. The CDR3 DNA reads as TGTGCCAGCAGCTTACGCCAGGCATACTCTGGGGCCAACGTCCTGACTTTC.

This clonotype was observed at least ten times. The rearrangement uses TRBV2 and TRBJ1-1, with D uncertain. CDR3 length: 13 amino acids. Trimming removed 7 bases at V and 1 base at J, with 10 bases between. CDR1 and CDR2 (germline): SNHLY, FYNNEI. CDR3 protein: CASKFDGNTEAFF. CDR3 sequence (DNA): TGTGCCAGCAAATTTGACGGGAACACTGAAGCTTTCTTT.

This clonotype has ten or more counts. The chain uses TRBV5-5 and TRBJ2-3; 9 bases are shared with TRBD1. The CDR3 spans 15 residues. Germline V gene data show CDR1 as SGHKS and CDR2 as YYEKEE (reference sequence). Trimming took 4 bases from V and 0 from J; bases not matched to a gene: 3. CDR3 sequence: CASSGDRASTDTQYF. The CDR3, as DNA: TGTGCCAGCAGCGGGGACAGGGCTAGCACAGATACGCAGTATTTT.

In its sample, this clonotype was seen a few times. The chain couples TRBV6-2 or TRBV6-3 to TRBJ1-1; perhaps TRBD1 as D (5 bases). The CDR3 extends over 13 amino acids. CDR1 and CDR2 from the germline V gene are MNHEY and SVGEGT. V shed 7 bases and J shed 6 bases, with 15 bases lying between them. The CDR3 is CASMGGGSPEAFF. CDR3 DNA sequence: TGTGCCAGCATGGGGGGAGGGTCCCCTGAAGCTTTCTTT.

This clonotype was recorded at least ten times. The chain uses TRBV29-1 and TRBJ2-7, with TRBD1 identical over 9 bases. The J segment lost 9 bases and the V segment lost 7 bases, leaving 13 bases of the junction unmatched. This CDR3 has 13 amino acids. The germline V gene encodes CDR1 SQVTM and CDR2 ANQGSEA. CDR3 residues: CSAGSGQGLSQYF. The CDR3 DNA reads TGCAGCGCTGGGTCGGGACAGGGATTATCGCAGTACTTC.

At least ten counts were recorded for this clonotype. The V gene is TRBV4-2, the J gene TRBJ2-2, with D hard to call. With 1 base removed from V and 1 base from J, the gap between germline ends came to 7 bases. The germline CDR1 and CDR2 sequences are LGHNA and YNFKEQ. This CDR3 has 15 residues. CDR3: CASSQAQKNTGELFF. For the CDR3, the DNA is TGTGCCAGCAGCCAAGCACAGAAGAACACCGGGGAGCTGTTTTTT.

This clonotype was detected a few times. V and J are TRBV7-6 and TRBJ2-3; 7 positions agree with TRBD1. This CDR3 is built from 14 residues. Germline V gene sequence: CDR1 SGHVS, CDR2 FNYEAQ. With V trimmed by 2 bases and J by 5 bases, 4 bases remained unmatched. CDR3 nucleotide sequence: TGTGCCAGCAGCTTAATGGGACAGAGAGATACGCAGTATTTT. As protein: CASSLMGQRDTQYF.

This clonotype was found many times. The genes are TRBV7-9 and TRBJ2-7; 11 nucleotides agree with TRBD1. With V trimmed by 5 bases and J by 3 bases, 3 bases remained unmatched. This CDR3 has 14 residues. Germline lookup yields CDR1 SEHNR and CDR2 FQNEAQ (reference sequence). The CDR3 region is CASSLGQGVYEQYF. In DNA form, the CDR3 reads TGTGCCAGCAGCCTGGGACAGGGGGTCTACGAGCAGTACTTC.

In its sample, this clonotype was seen a few times. The rearrangement joins TRBV6-5 to TRBJ2-3; perhaps TRBD1 as D (5 bases). The germline gives CDR1 MNHEY, CDR2 SVGAGI. This CDR3 is 15 amino acids long. Trimming took 7 bases from V and 6 from J, leaving 20 bases between them. CDR3 loop: CASTKGRPGYDTQYF. CDR3 DNA sequence: TGTGCCAGCACTAAAGGGCGACCAGGGTACGATACGCAGTATTTT.

This clonotype occurred many times. The CDR3 here is CATSLPDTQYF. The DNA of the CDR3 is TGTGCCACCTCGCTCCCAGATACGCAGTATTTT. The chain is built from TRBV28 and TRBJ2-3; the D is unclear. CDR3 size: 11 residues. Trimming removed 10 bases from V and 4 bases from J, with 9 bases in between. In germline, CDR1 is MDHEN, CDR2 SYDVKM.

This clonotype was recorded many times. The chain joins TRBV11-2 to TRBJ2-5; the D gene is possibly TRBD2 (5 bases). V was pared by 0 bases and J by 5 bases, with 7 bases between. Germline-derived CDR1 and CDR2 are SGHAT and FQNNGV. CDR3 length: 13 amino acids. This chain's CDR3 is CASSLDGEETQYF. CDR3 sequence (DNA): TGTGCCAGCAGCTTAGACGGGGAGGAGACCCAGTACTTC.

This clonotype occurred many times. The chain couples TRBV20-1 to TRBJ1-6; D is perhaps TRBD1 (6 bases). The CDR3 runs 14 residues. V gave up 8 bases and J gave up 7 bases, with 18 bases separating them. CDR1 and CDR2 from the germline V gene are DFQATT and SNEGSKA (reference sequence). Written as DNA, the CDR3 is TGCAGTTCCCAGGGGATAGGGTCGAATTCACCCCTCCACTTT. Residues: CSSQGIGSNSPLHF.

This clonotype was observed many times. The chain joins TRBV14 to TRBJ2-1; 8 nucleotides align to TRBD2. CDR1 SGHDN and CDR2 FVKESK come from the germline V gene. The trim removed 2 bases at V and 8 bases at J, leaving 17 bases unmatched. This CDR3 region has 18 residues. The CDR3 here is CASSQLTGLAPLQDEQFF. DNA of the CDR3: TGTGCCAGCAGCCAACTAACAGGACTAGCCCCTCTACAGGATGAGCAGTTCTTC.

This clonotype was counted a few times. The chain combines TRBV28 with TRBJ2-7; D may match TRBD1 or TRBD2 (6 bases each). This CDR3 has 15 residues. Germline V lookup: CDR1 MDHEN, CDR2 SYDVKM. Between the trimmed V and J ends, which lost 4 bases and 3 bases, there was a span of 16 bases. The CDR3 nucleotides are TGTGCCAGCAGTTCGGGGGCGGCCAAACTCTACGAGCAGTACTTC. Protein: CASSSGAAKLYEQYF.

This rearrangement joins TRBV12-3 or TRBV12-4 to TRBJ2-2; 7 positions agree with TRBD1. CDR3 length: 19 residues. V gave up 5 bases and J gave up 3 bases; unmatched junction bases: 18. The CDR3 DNA is TGTGCCAGCAGTCCTAGGGGACCGACAGGGACCTACGACACCGGGGAGCTGTTTTTT. It specifies CASSPRGPTGTYDTGELFF.

The gene calls are TRBV3-1 and TRBJ2-3, with D perhaps matching TRBD2 (7 bases). The germline V and J ends were trimmed by 0 bases and 0 bases, with 13 bases remaining between them. CDR1 and CDR2 (germline): LGHDT, YNNKEL (reference sequence). The CDR3 is 17 residues long. Written as DNA, the CDR3 is TGTGCCAGCAGCCAAGACCCCCCGGGGGGCAGCACAGATACGCAGTATTTT. It yields the protein CASSQDPPGGSTDTQYF.